This TCR beta chain appears in the sequencing data of a study of human thymus T cells. Thymus specimens were resections from corrective heart surgery. This table comes from immunoSEQ multiplex PCR, and its TCRdb copy is limited to in-frame clones, with some not included. The top ten hold around 0.03% of the sample, which has 60,000 to 75,000 clones, approximately 95% seen once. Study findings and constraints: Related work showed strongly overlapping thymic repertoires across unrelated individuals. Repertoires sampled from thymus and blood appeared biased in V and J gene usage.

The CDR3 runs 15 residues. The V end was cut by 4 bases, the J end by 7 bases, with 20 bases between. Germline-derived CDR1 and CDR2 are SGHDN and FVKESK. This clone was observed a single time. Its antigen is still unknown. This clonotype was sampled from a girl less than two years old with a congenital heart defect but otherwise immunologically healthy. The sample consisted of thymus tissue. This chain uses TRBV14 with TRBJ2-7; D unclear. DNA for the CDR3: TGTGCCAGCAGCCCCCGAGGCTTTCCCACTTCGGAGCAGTACTTC. Its protein product is CASSPRGFPTSEQYF.